Below are 14 T cell receptor beta chains sequenced from a single sample in a study of cytomegalovirus exposure and HLA in healthy donors. Sequenced by immunoSEQ multiplex PCR; TCRdb stores in-frame clones only, minus some. The profile covers 150,000 to 200,000 clones, with more than 70% appearing a single time and around 9.6% taken by the ten largest. The sequencing input was PBMCs. These receptors all stem from a man aged 30 to 45 in good health and CMV-seropositive.

This sequence joins TRBV5-4 and TRBJ1-6; tentatively, D is TRBD1 (6 bases). Trimming pared 4 bases from V and 9 bases from J, leaving 17 bases between. CDR3 size: 15 residues. Per the germline V gene, CDR1 is SGHNT and CDR2 is YYREEE (reference sequence). CDR3 residues: CASSNWGPEISPLHF. The CDR3 nucleotides read TGTGCCAGCAGCAATTGGGGGCCGGAAATTTCACCCCTCCACTTT.

The chain couples TRBV19 to TRBJ2-3; 8 bases fit TRBD1. Trimming took 5 bases from V and 3 from J; bases not matched to a gene: 7. Germline CDR1 reads LNHDA; CDR2 reads SQIVND (reference sequence). CDR3 length: 15 residues. The CDR3 region is CASSLGQGWTDTQYF. As DNA, the CDR3 is TGTGCCAGTAGTCTTGGACAGGGCTGGACAGATACGCAGTATTTT.

The chain employs TRBV30 and TRBJ2-2, with D perhaps TRBD2 (5 bases). V lost 5 bases and J lost 6, with 7 bases in between. This CDR3 contains 11 residues. Germline CDR1 reads GTSNPN; CDR2 reads SVGIG (reference sequence). CDR3 residues: CAWADSGELFF. In DNA, the CDR3 is TGTGCCTGGGCGGACTCCGGGGAGCTGTTTTTT.

The chain uses TRBV11-2 and TRBJ2-7; 11 bases line up with TRBD1. The CDR3 is 14 residues long. The germline gives CDR1 SGHAT, CDR2 FQNNGV. The junction had 5 bases not matched to a gene; V was cut back by 6 bases and J by 4 bases. The CDR3 region has the DNA TGTGCCAGCAGGGAAGGGACAGGGGGATACGAGCAGTACTTC. It translates to CASREGTGGYEQYF.

This clone has more than one count but fewer than ten. This chain joins TRBV7-2 and TRBJ2-3; the D gene is possibly TRBD1 (6 bases). Germline CDR1 is SGHTA and CDR2 is FQGNSA. Trimming removed 1 base from V and 7 bases from J, with 12 bases in between. The CDR3 is 14 residues long. CDR3 coding DNA: TGTGCCAGCAGCTTAGTGGGCACAGGGAATACGCAGTATTTT. Protein product: CASSLVGTGNTQYF. The full variable domain, its missing parts supplied by reference TRBV7-2 and TRBJ2-3, is GAGVSQSPSNKVTEKGKDVELRCDPISGHTALYWYRQSLGQGLEFLIYFQGNSAPDKSGLPSDRFSAERTGGSVSTLTIQRTQQEDSAVYLCASSLVGTGNTQYFGPGTRLTVL.

V is TRBV6-1 and J is TRBJ2-3; no reliable D call. V lost 0 bases, J lost 5 bases, and 6 bases lay in between. CDR3 length: 13 amino acids. Germline-derived CDR1 and CDR2 are MNHNS and SASEGT. The CDR3 loop reads CASSEAPRDTQYF. CDR3 DNA sequence: TGTGCCAGCAGTGAAGCACCGAGAGATACGCAGTATTTT.

This chain joins TRBV2 and TRBJ1-2; TRBD1 agrees at 10 bases. The trim removed 5 bases at V and 6 bases at J, leaving 3 bases unmatched. Per germline, CDR1 SNHLY and CDR2 FYNNEI. This CDR3 is built from 13 residues. CDR3 in amino acids: CASSIGQGDGYTF. The CDR3 DNA reads as TGTGCCAGCAGTATCGGACAGGGGGATGGCTACACCTTC. The variable domain in full, completed from reference TRBV2 and TRBJ1-2, reads EPEVTQTPSHQVTQMGQEVILRCVPISNHLYFYWYRQILGQKVEFLVSFYNNEISEKSEIFDDQFSVERPDGSNFTLKIRSTKLEDSAMYFCASSIGQGDGYTFGSGTRLTVV.

The gene calls are TRBV15 and TRBJ1-3, with 8 bases fitting TRBD1. Germline trimming cut 1 base from V and 6 bases from J; bases unmatched to any gene: 8. Germline CDR1 and CDR2: LNHNV and YYDKDF (reference sequence). The CDR3 runs to 16 residues. The CDR3 spells CATSRVTGTGSNTIYF. The CDR3, as DNA: TGTGCCACCAGCAGAGTAACTGGGACAGGTTCAAACACCATATATTTT.

V gene TRBV28 combines with J gene TRBJ2-3, with a possible D match to TRBD2 (5 bases). Looked up from germline, CDR1 is MDHEN and CDR2 is SYDVKM. This CDR3 has 14 residues. V lost 5 bases to trimming and J lost 6 bases, with 15 bases between them. The CDR3 coding sequence is TGTGCCAGCAGTCCGACCCTAGCCGGGGATACGCAGTATTTT. As protein: CASSPTLAGDTQYF.

The chain uses TRBV6-5 and TRBJ2-1, with 7 positions matching TRBD1. The CDR3 has 14 residues. Germline V CDR1 and CDR2: MNHEY, SVGAGI. J lost 5 bases, V lost 6 bases, and 7 bases had no gene match. The chain's CDR3 is CASSAGTANNEQFF. The CDR3 nucleotides are TGTGCCAGCAGCGCCGGGACAGCTAACAATGAGCAGTTCTTC.

V gene TRBV2 combines with J gene TRBJ2-4, with 10 bases aligning to TRBD1. The CDR3 loop spans 13 amino acids. Germline V gene data show CDR1 as SNHLY and CDR2 as FYNNEI. Trimming at V came to 6 bases and at J to 8 bases, leaving 4 bases not matched to a gene. The CDR3 DNA is TGTGCCAGCAGGGGGGACAGGGGAGACATTCAGTACTTC. Translation gives CASRGDRGDIQYF.

The gene calls are TRBV5-1 and TRBJ1-2, with 9 bases lining up with TRBD1. Germline V gene lookup returns CDR1 SGHRS and CDR2 YFSETQ. The CDR3 has 15 residues. With V trimmed by 4 bases and J by 2 bases, 6 bases remained unmatched. The CDR3 loop reads CASSPPDRGNYGYTF. In DNA, the CDR3 is TGCGCCAGCAGCCCACCGGACAGGGGAAACTATGGCTACACCTTC.

The rearrangement joins TRBV27 to TRBJ1-3; possibly TRBD1 for D (6 bases). This CDR3 has 14 amino acids. Trimming cost V 3 bases and J 3 bases, with 9 bases left between them. Germline-derived CDR1 and CDR2 are MNHEY and SMNVEV (reference sequence). CDR3 region: CASSFTGIGNTIYF. CDR3 coding DNA: TGTGCCAGCAGTTTTACAGGGATTGGAAACACCATATATTTT.

Only a few counts were recorded for this clone. V gene TRBV6-5 combines with J gene TRBJ2-5; 7 bases map to TRBD1. The CDR3 contains 14 residues. The V and J ends lost 4 bases and 3 bases, in that order; junction bases with no gene match: 5. Germline assignment: CDR1 MNHEY and CDR2 SVGAGI. Written as DNA, the CDR3 is TGTGCCAGCAGTTGGGGACAGTTTAAAGAGACCCAGTACTTC. Translated: CASSWGQFKETQYF.